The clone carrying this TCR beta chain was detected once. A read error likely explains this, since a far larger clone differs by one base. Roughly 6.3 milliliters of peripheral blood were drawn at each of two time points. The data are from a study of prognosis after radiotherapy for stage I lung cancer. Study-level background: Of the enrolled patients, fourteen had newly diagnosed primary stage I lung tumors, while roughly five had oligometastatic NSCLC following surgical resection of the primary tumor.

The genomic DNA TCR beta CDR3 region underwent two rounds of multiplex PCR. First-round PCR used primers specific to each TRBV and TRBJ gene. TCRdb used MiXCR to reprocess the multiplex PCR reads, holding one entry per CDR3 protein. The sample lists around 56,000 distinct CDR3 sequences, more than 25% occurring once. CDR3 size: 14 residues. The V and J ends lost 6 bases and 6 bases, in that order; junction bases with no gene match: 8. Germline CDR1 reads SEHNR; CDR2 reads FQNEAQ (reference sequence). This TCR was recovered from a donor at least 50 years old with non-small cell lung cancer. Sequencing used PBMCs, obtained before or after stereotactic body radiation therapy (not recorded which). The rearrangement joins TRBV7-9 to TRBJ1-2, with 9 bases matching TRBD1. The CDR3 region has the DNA TGTGCCAGCAGTCGTAAACAGGGGGCGGATGGCTACACCTTC. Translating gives CASSRKQGADGYTF.